The clone carrying this T cell receptor (beta chain) occurred a few times. Its specificity is not known. For TCRbeta, the library was prepared with unique molecular identifiers. Each CDR3 protein is one row after TCRdb ran MiXCR on the PCR reads. This table holds some 550,000 distinct CDR3 sequences, under 25% found once. This entry is derived from a study of T-cell reconstitution after alpha-beta-depleted transplantation in children. Study results and caveats: There were some patients whose high TCRbeta diversity at day 60 came from surviving recipient T cells and thymic progenitors. Newly produced T cells mostly provided counts and TCRbeta diversity after one year, as hyperexpanded clones declined. In patients about two months after transplant, alpha-beta T cells reportedly arose from several hundred expanded graft clones.

This receptor was identified in a boy under two years old who had a stem cell transplant for acute myeloid leukemia, so the T cells may come from the graft donor. The sample was PBMCs, mostly from graft donor cells, taken 360 days after TCRalphabeta/CD19-depleted stem cell transplant.

The DNA for the CDR3 is TGTGCCAGCAGTTACTTTGGGACGGGGAATTCACCCCTCCACTTT. Translation: CASSYFGTGNSPLHF. This rearrangement joins TRBV6-5 to TRBJ1-6; the D gene is possibly TRBD1 (5 bases). The V and J ends lost 1 base and 7 bases respectively, with 11 bases between them. Germline V CDR1 and CDR2: MNHEY, SVGAGI. The CDR3 runs 15 residues.